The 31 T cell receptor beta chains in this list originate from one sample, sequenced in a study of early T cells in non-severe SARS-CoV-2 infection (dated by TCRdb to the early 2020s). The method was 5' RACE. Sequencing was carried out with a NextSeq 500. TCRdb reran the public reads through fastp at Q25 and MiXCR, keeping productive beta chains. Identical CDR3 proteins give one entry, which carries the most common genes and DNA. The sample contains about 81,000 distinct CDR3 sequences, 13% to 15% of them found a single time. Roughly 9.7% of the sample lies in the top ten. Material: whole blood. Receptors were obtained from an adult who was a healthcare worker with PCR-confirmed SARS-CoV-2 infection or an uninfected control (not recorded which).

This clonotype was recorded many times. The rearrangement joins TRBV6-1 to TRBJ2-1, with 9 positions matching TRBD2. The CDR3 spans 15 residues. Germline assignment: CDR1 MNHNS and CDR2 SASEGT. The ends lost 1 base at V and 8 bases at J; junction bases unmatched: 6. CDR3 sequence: CASSEGSSGVDEQFF. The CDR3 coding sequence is TGTGCCAGCAGTGAAGGGTCTAGCGGGGTCGATGAGCAGTTCTTC.

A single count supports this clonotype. This CDR3 reads CASSLGPAGLQDTQYF. CDR3 DNA sequence: TGTGCCAGCAGCTTAGGTCCAGCGGGGCTTCAAGATACGCAGTATTTT. The chain couples TRBV11-2 to TRBJ2-3, with 7 bases aligning to TRBD2. The CDR3 is made up of 16 amino acids. The V gene end was trimmed by 1 base and the J gene end by 5 bases; junction bases not matched to a gene: 9. The germline V gene encodes CDR1 SGHAT and CDR2 FQNNGV. The full variable domain, with the rest looked up from reference TRBV11-2 and TRBJ2-3, is EAGVAQSPRYKIIEKRQSVAFWCNPISGHATLYWYQQILGQGPKLLIQFQNNGVVDDSQLPKDRFSAERLKGVDSTLKIQPAKLEDSAVYLCASSLGPAGLQDTQYFGPGTRLTVL.

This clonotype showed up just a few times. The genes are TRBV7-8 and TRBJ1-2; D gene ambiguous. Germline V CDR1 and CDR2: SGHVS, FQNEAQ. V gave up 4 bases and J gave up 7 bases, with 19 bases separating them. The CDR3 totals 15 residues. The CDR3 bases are TGTGCCAGCAGCTCGTTGACCTACCCTCCGTCTGGCTACACCTTC. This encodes CASSSLTYPPSGYTF.

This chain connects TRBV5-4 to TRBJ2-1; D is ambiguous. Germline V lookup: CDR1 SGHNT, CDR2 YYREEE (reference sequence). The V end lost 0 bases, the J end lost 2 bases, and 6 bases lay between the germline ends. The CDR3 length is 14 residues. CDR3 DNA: TGTGCCAGCAGCTTGGTTTCCCCCTACAATGAGCAGTTCTTC. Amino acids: CASSLVSPYNEQFF.

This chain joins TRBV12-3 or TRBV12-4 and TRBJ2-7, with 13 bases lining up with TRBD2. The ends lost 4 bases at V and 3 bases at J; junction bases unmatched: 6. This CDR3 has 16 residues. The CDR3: CASSSRTSGGVYEQYF. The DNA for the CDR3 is TGTGCCAGCAGTTCTCGGACTAGCGGGGGCGTCTACGAGCAGTACTTC.

The CDR3: CSVRGGTDTQYF. CDR3 in DNA: TGCAGCGTGCGCGGGGGCACAGATACGCAGTATTTT. This chain connects TRBV29-1 to TRBJ2-3; TRBD2 might be the D (6 bases). Germline loops: CDR1 SQVTM, CDR2 ANQGSEA. V lost 6 bases to trimming and J lost 1 base, with 8 bases between them. The CDR3 has 12 residues.

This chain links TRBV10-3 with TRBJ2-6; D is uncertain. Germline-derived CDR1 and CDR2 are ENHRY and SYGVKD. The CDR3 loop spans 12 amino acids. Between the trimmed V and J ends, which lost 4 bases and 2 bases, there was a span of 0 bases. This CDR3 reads CAISAGANVLTF. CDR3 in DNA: TGTGCCATCAGTGCTGGGGCCAACGTCCTGACTTTC.

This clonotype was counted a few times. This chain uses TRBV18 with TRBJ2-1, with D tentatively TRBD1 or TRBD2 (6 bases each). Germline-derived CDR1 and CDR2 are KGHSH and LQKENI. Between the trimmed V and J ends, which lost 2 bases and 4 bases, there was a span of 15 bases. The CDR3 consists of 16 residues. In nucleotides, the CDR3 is TGTGCCAGCTCACCAGACGCGCGGGACATATACAATGAGCAGTTCTTC. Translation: CASSPDARDIYNEQFF. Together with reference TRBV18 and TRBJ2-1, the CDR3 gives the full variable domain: NAGVMQNPRHLVRRRGQEARLRCSPMKGHSHVYWYRQLPEEGLKFMVYLQKENIIDESGMPKERFSAEFPKEGPSILRIQQVVRGDSAAYFCASSPDARDIYNEQFFGPGTRLTVL.

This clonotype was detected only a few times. CDR3 sequence reads: CSVYPGEDTEAFF. Written as DNA, the CDR3 is TGCAGCGTCTATCCGGGGGAGGACACTGAAGCTTTCTTT. The chain carries TRBV29-1 and TRBJ1-1; tentative D call: TRBD1 (5 bases). Germline CDR1 and CDR2: SQVTM and ANQGSEA. CDR3 size: 13 residues. Between the trimmed V and J ends, which lost 6 bases and 3 bases, there was a span of 14 bases.

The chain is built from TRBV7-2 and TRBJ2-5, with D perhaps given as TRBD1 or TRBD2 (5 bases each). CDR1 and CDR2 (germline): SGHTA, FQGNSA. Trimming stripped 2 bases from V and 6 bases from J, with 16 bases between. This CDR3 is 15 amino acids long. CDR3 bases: TGTGCCAGCAGCTTACAGTGGGGACCCATGAAGACCCAGTACTTC. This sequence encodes CASSLQWGPMKTQYF.

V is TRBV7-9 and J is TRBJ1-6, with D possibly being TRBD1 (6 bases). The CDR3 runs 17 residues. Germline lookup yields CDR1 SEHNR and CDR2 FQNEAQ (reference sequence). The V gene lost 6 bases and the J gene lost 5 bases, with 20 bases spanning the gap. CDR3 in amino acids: CASSVWLGGVNNSPLHF. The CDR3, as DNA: TGTGCCAGCAGTGTCTGGCTAGGGGGGGTCAATAATTCACCCCTCCACTTT.

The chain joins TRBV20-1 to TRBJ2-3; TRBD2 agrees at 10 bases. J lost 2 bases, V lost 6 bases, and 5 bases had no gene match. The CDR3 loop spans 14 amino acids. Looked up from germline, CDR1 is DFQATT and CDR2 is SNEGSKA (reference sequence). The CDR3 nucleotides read TGCAGTGCGCTACTAGCGGGACCCACAGATACGCAGTATTTT. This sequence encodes CSALLAGPTDTQYF.

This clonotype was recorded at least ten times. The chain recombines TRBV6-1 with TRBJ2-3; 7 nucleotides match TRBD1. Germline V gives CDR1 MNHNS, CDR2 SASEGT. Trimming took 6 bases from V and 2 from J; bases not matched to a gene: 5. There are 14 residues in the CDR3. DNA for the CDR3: TGTGCCAGCAGGACAGGGATCGTCACAGATACGCAGTATTTT. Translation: CASRTGIVTDTQYF.

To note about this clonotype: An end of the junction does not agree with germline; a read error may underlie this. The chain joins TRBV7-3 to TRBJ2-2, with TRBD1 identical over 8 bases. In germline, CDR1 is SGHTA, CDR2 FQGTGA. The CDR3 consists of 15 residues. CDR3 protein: CASRQGVSKTGELFF. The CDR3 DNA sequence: TGTGCCAGCAGACAGGGGGTCTCGAAAACCGGGGAGCTGTTTTTT.

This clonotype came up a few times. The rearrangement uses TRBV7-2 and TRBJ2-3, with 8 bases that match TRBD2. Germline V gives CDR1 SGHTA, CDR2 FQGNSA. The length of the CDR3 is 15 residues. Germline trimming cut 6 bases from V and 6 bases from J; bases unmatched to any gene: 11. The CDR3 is CASSRQTSVGDTQYF. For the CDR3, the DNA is TGTGCCAGCAGTCGGCAGACTAGCGTCGGTGATACGCAGTATTTT. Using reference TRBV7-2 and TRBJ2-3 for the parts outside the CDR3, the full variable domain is GAGVSQSPSNKVTEKGKDVELRCDPISGHTALYWYRQSLGQGLEFLIYFQGNSAPDKSGLPSDRFSAERTGGSVSTLTIQRTQQEDSAVYLCASSRQTSVGDTQYFGPGTRLTVL.

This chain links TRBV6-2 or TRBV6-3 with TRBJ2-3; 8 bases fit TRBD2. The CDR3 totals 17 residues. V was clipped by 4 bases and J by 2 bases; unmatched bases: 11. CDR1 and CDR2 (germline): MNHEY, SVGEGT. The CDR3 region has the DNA TGTGCCAGCAGTTCCCGGATACTAGCGGACTTCACAGATACGCAGTATTTT. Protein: CASSSRILADFTDTQYF.

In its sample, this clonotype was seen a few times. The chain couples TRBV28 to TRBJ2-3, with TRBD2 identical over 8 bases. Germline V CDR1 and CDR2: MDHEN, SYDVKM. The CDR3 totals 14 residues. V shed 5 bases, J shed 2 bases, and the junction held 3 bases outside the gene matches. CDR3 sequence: CASSERGLTDTQYF. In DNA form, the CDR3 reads TGTGCCAGCAGTGAGCGGGGGCTCACAGATACGCAGTATTTT.

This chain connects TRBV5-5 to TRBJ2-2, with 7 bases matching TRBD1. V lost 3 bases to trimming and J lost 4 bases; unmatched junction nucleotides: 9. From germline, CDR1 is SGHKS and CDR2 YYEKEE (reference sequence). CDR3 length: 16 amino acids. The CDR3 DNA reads TGTGCCAGCAGCTGGACCTCAGACAGGGTCACCGGGGAGCTGTTTTTT. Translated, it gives CASSWTSDRVTGELFF. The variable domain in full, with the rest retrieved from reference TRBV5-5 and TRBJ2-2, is DAGVTQSPTHLIKTRGQQVTLRCSPISGHKSVSWYQQVLGQGPQFIFQYYEKEERGRGNFPDRFSARQFPNYSSELNVNALLLGDSALYLCASSWTSDRVTGELFFGEGSRLTVL.

CDR3: CASSGGSTDTQYF. The CDR3 coding sequence is TGTGCCAGCAGTGGCGGGAGCACAGATACGCAGTATTTT. The V call is TRBV6-4, the J call TRBJ2-3; perhaps TRBD2 as D (5 bases). V shed 4 bases and J shed 0 bases, with 5 bases lying between them. This CDR3 region has 13 residues. Germline assignment: CDR1 MRHNA and CDR2 SNTAGT.

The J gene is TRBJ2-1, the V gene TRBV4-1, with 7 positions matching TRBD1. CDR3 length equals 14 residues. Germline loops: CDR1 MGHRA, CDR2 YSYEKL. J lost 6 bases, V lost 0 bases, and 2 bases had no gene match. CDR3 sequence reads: CASSQDPGGNEQFF. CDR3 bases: TGCGCCAGCAGCCAAGATCCAGGGGGCAATGAGCAGTTCTTC.

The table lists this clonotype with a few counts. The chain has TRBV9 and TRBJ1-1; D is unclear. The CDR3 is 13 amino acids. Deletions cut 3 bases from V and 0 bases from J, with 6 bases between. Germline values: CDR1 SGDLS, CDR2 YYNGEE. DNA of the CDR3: TGTGCCAGCAGCGGGGGAATGAACACTGAAGCTTTCTTT. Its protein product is CASSGGMNTEAFF.

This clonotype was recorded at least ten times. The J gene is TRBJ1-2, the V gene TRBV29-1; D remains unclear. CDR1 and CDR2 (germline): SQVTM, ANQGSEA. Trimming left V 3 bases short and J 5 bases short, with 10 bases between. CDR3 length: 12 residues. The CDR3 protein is CSVEAVEYGYTF. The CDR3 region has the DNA TGCAGCGTTGAGGCAGTCGAATATGGCTACACCTTC.

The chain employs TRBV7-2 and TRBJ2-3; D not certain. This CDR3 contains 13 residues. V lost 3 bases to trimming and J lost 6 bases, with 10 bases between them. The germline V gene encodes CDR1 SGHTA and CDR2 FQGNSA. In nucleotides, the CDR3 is TGTGCCAGCAGCTTCCCTATGGCGGATACGCAGTATTTT. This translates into CASSFPMADTQYF.

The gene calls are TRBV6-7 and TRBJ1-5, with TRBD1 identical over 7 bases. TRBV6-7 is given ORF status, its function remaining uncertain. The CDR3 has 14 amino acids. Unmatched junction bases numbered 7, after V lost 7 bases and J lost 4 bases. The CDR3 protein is CASTRGDPNQPQHF. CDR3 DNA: TGTGCCAGCACCAGGGGGGACCCAAATCAGCCCCAGCATTTT.

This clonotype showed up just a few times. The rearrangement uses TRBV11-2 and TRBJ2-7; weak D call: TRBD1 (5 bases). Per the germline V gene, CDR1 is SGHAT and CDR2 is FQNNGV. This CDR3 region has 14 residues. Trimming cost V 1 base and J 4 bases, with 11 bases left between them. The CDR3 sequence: CASSLAQGRYEQYF. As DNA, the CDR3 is TGTGCCAGCAGCTTAGCCCAGGGCCGGTACGAGCAGTACTTC.

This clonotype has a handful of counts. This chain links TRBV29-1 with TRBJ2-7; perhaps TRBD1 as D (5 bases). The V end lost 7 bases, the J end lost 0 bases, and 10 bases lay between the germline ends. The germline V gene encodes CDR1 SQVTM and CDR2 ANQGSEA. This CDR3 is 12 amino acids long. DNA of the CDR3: TGCAGCGCACAGGTTAGCTCCTACGAGCAGTACTTC. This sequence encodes CSAQVSSYEQYF.

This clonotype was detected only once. CDR3 in DNA: TGTGCCAGCAGTTTAGTTCGGGCAGACCTCTCCTACGAGCAGTACTTC. It specifies CASSLVRADLSYEQYF. J is TRBJ2-7 and V is TRBV12-3 or TRBV12-4; D remains ambiguous. This CDR3 spans 16 amino acids. Trimming took off 1 base at V and 0 bases at J, with 13 bases between the two ends.

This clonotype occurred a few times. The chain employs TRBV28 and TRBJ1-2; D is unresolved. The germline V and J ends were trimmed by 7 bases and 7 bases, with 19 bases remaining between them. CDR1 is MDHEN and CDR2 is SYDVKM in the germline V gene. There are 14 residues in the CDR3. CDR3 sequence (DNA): TGTGCCAGCACCATCAATCGACGACAAGTTGGCTACACCTTC. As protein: CASTINRRQVGYTF.

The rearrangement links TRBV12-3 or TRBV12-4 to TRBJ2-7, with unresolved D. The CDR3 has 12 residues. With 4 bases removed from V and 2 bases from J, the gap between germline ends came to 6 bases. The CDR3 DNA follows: TGTGCCAGCAGTTCCTCCCCCTACGAGCAGTACTTC. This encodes CASSSSPYEQYF.

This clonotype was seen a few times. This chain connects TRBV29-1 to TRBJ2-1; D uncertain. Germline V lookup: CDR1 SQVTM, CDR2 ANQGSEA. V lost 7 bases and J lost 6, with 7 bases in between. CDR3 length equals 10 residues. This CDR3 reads CSGTSNEQFF. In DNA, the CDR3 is TGCAGCGGTACAAGCAATGAGCAGTTCTTC.

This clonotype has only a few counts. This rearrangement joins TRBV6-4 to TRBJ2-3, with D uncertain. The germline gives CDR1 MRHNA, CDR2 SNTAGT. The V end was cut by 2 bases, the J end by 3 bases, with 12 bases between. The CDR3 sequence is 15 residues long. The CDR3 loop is CASSDGGRETDTQYF. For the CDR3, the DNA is TGTGCCAGCAGTGACGGCGGCAGAGAGACAGATACGCAGTATTTT.